These 22 T cell receptor beta chains came from one sample sequenced in a study of tumor and adjacent non-tumor tissue in lung cancer. Three rounds of nested PCR, following a modified ARM-PCR protocol, produced the TCRbeta library. TCRdb processed the multiplex PCR reads anew with MiXCR; each CDR3 protein has one entry. This repertoire shows some 200,000 distinct CDR3 sequences, 70% to 75% found once; its top ten account for 20% to 25%. This sample's RNA came from whole unsorted tissue. Sequencing used lung tumor tissue. Receptors originate from a man aged 55 to 70 with non-small cell lung cancer.

A note on this clonotype: In this CDR3 the conserved last residue, phenylalanine or tryptophan, is missing, so a read error is likely. The chain recombines TRBV6-5 with TRBJ2-2, with D tentatively TRBD1 (5 bases). V lost 7 bases, J lost 6 bases, and 12 bases lay in between. Germline V gives CDR1 MNHEY, CDR2 SVGAGI. The CDR3 runs to 13 residues. CDR3 sequence: CASKGRVSGELFL. The CDR3 DNA sequence: TGTGCCAGCAAAGGCAGGGTGTCCGGGGAGCTGTTTTTA.

The gene calls are TRBV2 and TRBJ2-3; the match to TRBD2 covers 8 bases. CDR3 size: 15 residues. CDR1 and CDR2 (germline): SNHLY, FYNNEI. Germline trimming cut 3 bases from V and 1 base from J; bases unmatched to any gene: 3. CDR3 protein: CASSDETSGTDTQYF. CDR3 nucleotides: TGTGCCAGCAGTGATGAGACTAGCGGCACAGATACGCAGTATTTT.

To note about this clonotype: The junction does not match germline at one end; this may be a read error. V usage is TRBV4-3 and J usage is TRBJ2-7, with a possible D match to TRBD2 (5 bases). CDR3 length: 15 amino acids. Germline-derived CDR1 and CDR2 are LGHNA and YSLEER. The CDR3 here is CTSSQGGSNSYEQYF. CDR3 DNA: TGCACCAGCAGCCAAGGAGGAAGTAACTCCTACGAGCAGTACTTC.

The chain employs TRBV7-9 and TRBJ1-2; D remains ambiguous. The CDR3 is 13 residues long. V was pared by 2 bases and J by 4 bases, with 8 bases between. The germline V gene encodes CDR1 SEHNR and CDR2 FQNEAQ (reference sequence). CDR3 sequence reads: CASSLNTVYGYTF. The CDR3, as DNA: TGTGCCAGCAGCTTAAACACGGTCTATGGCTACACCTTC.

The V call is TRBV20-1, the J call TRBJ2-1; either TRBD1 or TRBD2 may fit D (5 bases each). V was cut by 7 bases and J by 7 bases, with 17 bases left in between. This CDR3 contains 13 residues. The V gene's germline CDR1 is DFQATT and CDR2 SNEGSKA (reference sequence). The CDR3 sequence is CSDLKGSLNEQFF. CDR3 DNA: TGCAGTGATTTGAAGGGGAGCTTGAATGAGCAGTTCTTC.

Here the CDR3 DNA reads TGTGCCAGCCTCTCTTCCTCAAACACTGAAGCTTTCTTT. Its protein product is CASLSSSNTEAFF. The genes are TRBV6-5 and TRBJ1-1; D is ambiguous. From germline, CDR1 is MNHEY and CDR2 SVGAGI. CDR3 length: 13 residues. V was pared by 8 bases and J by 2 bases, with 12 bases between.

The gene calls are TRBV6-5 and TRBJ1-2; 11 bases map to TRBD1. The CDR3 contains 20 residues. Germline CDR1 is MNHEY and CDR2 is SVGAGI. The V gene end was trimmed by 5 bases and the J gene end by 1 base; junction bases not matched to a gene: 18. CDR3 residues: CASSETLSGQGASLNYGYTF. In nucleotides, the CDR3 is TGTGCCAGCAGTGAAACCCTTAGCGGACAGGGGGCTTCCCTTAACTATGGCTACACCTTC.

This clonotype was observed a single time. The junction shows a germline mismatch at one end, possibly a read error. The V and J genes are TRBV4-2 and TRBJ2-5, with D maybe TRBD2 (6 bases). This CDR3 region has 18 residues. CDR1 is LGHNA, CDR2 YNFKEQ, per germline. The CDR3 protein is CASSQDMSGWALLETLYF. CDR3 in DNA: TGTGCCAGCAGCCAAGATATGAGCGGGTGGGCCCTGTTGGAGACCCTGTACTTC.

This clonotype has only a few counts. This chain links TRBV20-1 with TRBJ2-1, with 8 bases lining up with TRBD1. The germline V gene has CDR1 DFQATT and CDR2 SNEGSKA (reference sequence). The CDR3 has 14 residues. With 1 base clipped from V and 5 bases from J, the junction kept 4 bases outside the gene matches. CDR3 in amino acids: CSARVPQGDNEQFF. The CDR3 bases are TGCAGTGCTAGAGTTCCACAGGGGGACAATGAGCAGTTCTTC.

For this clonotype: A much larger clone sits a single nucleotide away, making a read error possible. The chain combines TRBV5-6 with TRBJ2-1, with TRBD2 matching over 7 bases. The CDR3 is made up of 16 amino acids. The V gene end was trimmed by 1 base and the J gene end by 6 bases; junction bases not matched to a gene: 10. Germline V gene sequence: CDR1 SGHDT, CDR2 YYEEEE. The CDR3 nucleotides read TGTGCCAGCAGCTTGATAGGAGCGGGAATAGTCAATGAGCAGTTCTTC. Its protein is CASSLIGAGIVNEQFF.

In regard to this clonotype: The junction shows a germline mismatch at one end, possibly a read error. This rearrangement joins TRBV11-2 to TRBJ2-5, with unresolved D. Germline V gives CDR1 SGHAT, CDR2 FQNNGV. This CDR3 is built from 15 residues. CDR3: CANSLAPREEETQYF. In DNA, the CDR3 is TGTGCCAACAGCTTAGCACCTAGAGAGGAAGAGACCCAGTACTTC.

To note about this clonotype: It may be a read error: a sequence one base away is much more abundant. The chain employs TRBV28 and TRBJ2-1, with 7 bases lining up with TRBD2. The germline gives CDR1 MDHEN, CDR2 SYDVKM. The V and J ends lost 7 bases and 4 bases, in that order; junction bases with no gene match: 10. The CDR3 spans 15 residues. CDR3 region: CASKLAEGPYNEQFF. The CDR3 region has the DNA TGTGCCAGCAAGCTAGCGGAAGGGCCTTACAATGAGCAGTTCTTC.

The rearrangement joins TRBV14 to TRBJ1-1; no reliable D call. The ends were cut back, 2 bases at V and 5 bases at J, with 15 bases in the middle. Germline CDR1 and CDR2: SGHDN and FVKESK. This CDR3 region has 15 residues. CDR3 in DNA: TGTGCCAGCAGCCAAACCGGATGGGAACAAACTGAAGCTTTCTTT. This sequence encodes CASSQTGWEQTEAFF. Complete variable domain (other parts from reference TRBV14 and TRBJ1-1): EAGVTQFPSHSVIEKGQTVTLRCDPISGHDNLYWYRRVMGKEIKFLLHFVKESKQDESGMPNNRFLAERTGGTYSTLKVQPAELEDSGVYFCASSQTGWEQTEAFFGQGTRLTVV.

This clonotype was counted once. A much more abundant neighbour one base away suggests this may be a read error. The rearrangement joins TRBV20-1 to TRBJ2-2, with TRBD2 as a possible D gene (5 bases). Germline CDR1 DFQATT, CDR2 SNEGSKA (reference sequence). The CDR3 length is 12 residues. The CDR3 bases are TGCAGTGCCCAAGAGGGCACCAGGGAGCTGTTTTTT. The encoded protein is CSAQEGTRELFF.

Points on this clonotype: Since no conserved phenylalanine or tryptophan closes the CDR3, a read error is the likely cause. This sequence joins TRBV11-3 and TRBJ2-2; D possibly uses TRBD1 or TRBD2 (6 bases each). CDR3 length equals 17 residues. Germline CDR1 is SGHNT and CDR2 is YENEEA. The V and J ends lost 5 bases and 5 bases respectively, with 21 bases between them. The CDR3 DNA reads TGTGCCAGCAGCCCAGCCGGAGGGGGTACTTATACCGGGGAGCTGTTTCTT. Protein: CASSPAGGGTYTGELFL.

As concerns this clonotype: The junction differs from germline at one of its ends, possibly a read error. This rearrangement joins TRBV4-2 to TRBJ2-6; 8 nucleotides match TRBD2. Germline loops: CDR1 LGHNA, CDR2 YNFKEQ. This CDR3 has 17 residues. The CDR3 sequence: CGSSPLAGFSVANVLTF. For the CDR3, the DNA is TGTGGCAGCAGCCCCCTAGCGGGCTTCTCTGTGGCCAACGTTCTGACTTTC.

On this clonotype: This may come from a read error, since a much larger clone is one base off. Lacking the conserved final phenylalanine or tryptophan, this CDR3 likely reflects a read error. The V gene is TRBV20-1, the J gene TRBJ1-2; D not resolved. Between the trimmed V and J ends, which lost 0 bases and 0 bases, there was a span of 5 bases. The germline CDR1 and CDR2 sequences are DFQATT and SNEGSKA (reference sequence). CDR3 length equals 13 residues. CDR3 protein: CSARDISNYGYTL. CDR3 nucleotides: TGCAGTGCTAGAGACATATCTAACTATGGCTACACCTTG.

CDR3 DNA: TGTGCCAGCAGTTGGTCGGATAAGCAGTTCTTC. It codes for CASSWSDKQFF. The rearrangement links TRBV28 to TRBJ2-1; the D is unclear. Trimming took 4 bases from V and 11 from J, leaving 9 bases between them. The CDR3 is made up of 11 amino acids. Germline CDR1 reads MDHEN; CDR2 reads SYDVKM.

Comment on this clonotype: The germline gene is not matched at one end of the junction; a read error may be the cause. The chain couples TRBV11-2 to TRBJ2-5, with D possibly being TRBD2 (7 bases). Germline V lookup: CDR1 SGHAT, CDR2 FQNNGV. The CDR3 length is 16 residues. The chain's CDR3 is CASSSTMGGPKDTQYF. In DNA, the CDR3 is TGTGCCAGCAGCTCCACAATGGGGGGGCCGAAGGATACCCAGTATTTC. Full variable domain (outside the CDR3, taken from reference TRBV11-2 and TRBJ2-5): EAGVAQSPRYKIIEKRQSVAFWCNPISGHATLYWYQQILGQGPKLLIQFQNNGVVDDSQLPKDRFSAERLKGVDSTLKIQPAKLEDSAVYLCASSSTMGGPKDTQYFGPGTRLLVL.

A remark on this clonotype: A junction end diverges from the germline sequence, so it may reflect a read error. The chain joins TRBV20-1 to TRBJ1-1; D perhaps matches TRBD1 (5 bases). CDR3 length: 15 amino acids. Germline CDR1 is DFQATT and CDR2 is SNEGSKA (reference sequence). CDR3 protein: CDANRQSAGWTEALF. The CDR3 DNA sequence: TGCGATGCTAATCGACAGAGCGCGGGTTGGACTGAAGCTCTCTTT.

This clonotype came up many times. V and J are TRBV20-1 and TRBJ2-3, with a weak D call TRBD1 (5 bases). Germline V gene lookup returns CDR1 DFQATT and CDR2 SNEGSKA (reference sequence). V was trimmed by 3 bases and J by 0 bases, leaving 7 bases between them. The CDR3 sequence is 13 residues long. CDR3 loop: CSARTASTDTQYF. The CDR3 coding sequence is TGCAGTGCTAGGACAGCGAGCACAGATACGCAGTATTTT.

The V gene is TRBV4-1, the J gene TRBJ2-3; 8 bases fit TRBD2. V shed 1 base and J 5 bases; nucleotides not matched to a gene: 8. There are 16 residues in the CDR3. Germline V gives CDR1 MGHRA, CDR2 YSYEKL. The CDR3 here is CASSQGVAGSIDTQYF. The DNA of the CDR3 is TGCGCCAGCAGCCAAGGTGTAGCGGGATCTATAGATACGCAGTATTTT.